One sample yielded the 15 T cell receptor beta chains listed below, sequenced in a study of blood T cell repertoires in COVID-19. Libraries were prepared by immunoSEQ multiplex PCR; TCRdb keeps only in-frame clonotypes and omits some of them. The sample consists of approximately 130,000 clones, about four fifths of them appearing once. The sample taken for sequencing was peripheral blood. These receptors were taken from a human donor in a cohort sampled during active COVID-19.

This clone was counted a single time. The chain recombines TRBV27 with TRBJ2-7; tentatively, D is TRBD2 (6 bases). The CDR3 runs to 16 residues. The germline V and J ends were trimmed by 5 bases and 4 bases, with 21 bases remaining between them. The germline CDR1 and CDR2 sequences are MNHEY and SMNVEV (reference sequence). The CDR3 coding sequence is TGTGCCAGCAGTACAGCCGGGACTCTCCTACCGTACGAGCAGTACTTC. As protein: CASSTAGTLLPYEQYF.

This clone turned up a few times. The CDR3 region is CATSGEGQGTSPLHF. In DNA form, the CDR3 reads TGTGCCACCTCAGGGGAGGGACAGGGGACGTCACCCCTCCACTTT. The V call is TRBV2, the J call TRBJ1-6; TRBD1 agrees at 10 bases. Trimming removed 10 bases from V and 10 bases from J; junction bases left unmatched: 13. CDR3 length: 15 amino acids. The V gene's germline CDR1 is SNHLY and CDR2 FYNNEI.

This chain's CDR3 is CASSSLGTGGSYEQYF. Written as DNA, the CDR3 is TGTGCCAGCAGCTCTCTCGGGACAGGGGGCTCCTACGAGCAGTACTTC. The J gene is TRBJ2-7, the V gene TRBV11-2; 11 bases agree with TRBD1. The CDR3 has 16 residues. The V gene's germline CDR1 is SGHAT and CDR2 FQNNGV. Losses at the gene ends were 4 bases for V and 0 bases for J; bases not matched to a gene: 5.

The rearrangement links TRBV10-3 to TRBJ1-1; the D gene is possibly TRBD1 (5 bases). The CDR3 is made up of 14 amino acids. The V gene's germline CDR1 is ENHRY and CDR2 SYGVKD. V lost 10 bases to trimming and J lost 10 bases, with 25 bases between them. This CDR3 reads CATRPRELAVGAFF. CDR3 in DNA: TGTGCCACGCGACCCAGGGAATTAGCCGTCGGAGCTTTCTTT.

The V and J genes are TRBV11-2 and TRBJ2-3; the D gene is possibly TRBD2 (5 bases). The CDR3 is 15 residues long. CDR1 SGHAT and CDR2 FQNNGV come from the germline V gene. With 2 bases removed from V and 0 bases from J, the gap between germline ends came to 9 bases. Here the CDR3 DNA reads TGTGCCAGCAGCTTACGGCGGGCCAGCACAGATACGCAGTATTTT. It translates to CASSLRRASTDTQYF.

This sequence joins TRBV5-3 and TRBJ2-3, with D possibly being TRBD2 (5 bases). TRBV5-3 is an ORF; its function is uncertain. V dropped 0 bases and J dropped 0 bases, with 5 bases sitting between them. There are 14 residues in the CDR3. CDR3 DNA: TGTGCCAGAAGCTTGGGACTAAGCACAGATACGCAGTATTTT. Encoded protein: CARSLGLSTDTQYF.

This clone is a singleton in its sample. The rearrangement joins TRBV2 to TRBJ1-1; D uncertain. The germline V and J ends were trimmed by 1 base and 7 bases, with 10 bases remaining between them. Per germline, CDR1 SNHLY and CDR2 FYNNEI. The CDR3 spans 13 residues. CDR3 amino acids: CASSEVSLLEAFF. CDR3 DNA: TGTGCCAGCAGTGAAGTGAGCCTACTTGAAGCTTTCTTT.

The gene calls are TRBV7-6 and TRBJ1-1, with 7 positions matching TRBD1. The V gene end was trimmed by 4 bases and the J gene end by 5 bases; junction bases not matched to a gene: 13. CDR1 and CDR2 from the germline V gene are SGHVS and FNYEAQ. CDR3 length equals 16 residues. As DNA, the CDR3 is TGTGCCAGCAGCTCTTCATCGGGACAGTTTGGTACTGAAGCTTTCTTT. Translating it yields CASSSSSGQFGTEAFF. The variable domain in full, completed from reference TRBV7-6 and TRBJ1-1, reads GAGVSQSPRYKVTKRGQDVALRCDPISGHVSLYWYRQALGQGPEFLTYFNYEAQQDKSGLPNDRFSAERPEGSISTLTIQRTEQRDSAMYRCASSSSSGQFGTEAFFGQGTRLTVV.

CDR3 residues: CASSLASGVMSNQPQHF. The DNA for the CDR3 is TGTGCCAGCAGCTTGGCGTCCGGGGTTATGAGCAATCAGCCCCAGCATTTT. This chain connects TRBV5-5 to TRBJ1-5, with D unclear. The CDR3 is made up of 17 amino acids. Between the trimmed V and J ends, which lost 0 bases and 1 base, there was a span of 14 bases. CDR1 is SGHKS, CDR2 YYEKEE, per germline (reference sequence).

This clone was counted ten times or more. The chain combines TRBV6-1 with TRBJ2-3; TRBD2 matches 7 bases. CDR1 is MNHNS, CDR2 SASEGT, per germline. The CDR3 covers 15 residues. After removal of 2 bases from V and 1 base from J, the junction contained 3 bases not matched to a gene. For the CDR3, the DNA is TGTGCCAGCAGTGAACTTGGGGGGGGCACAGATACGCAGTATTTT. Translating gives CASSELGGGTDTQYF.

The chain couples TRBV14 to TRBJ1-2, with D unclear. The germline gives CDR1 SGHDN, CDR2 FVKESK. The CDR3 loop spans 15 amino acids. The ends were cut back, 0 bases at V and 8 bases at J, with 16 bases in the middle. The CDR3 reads CASSQEGSPETGYTF. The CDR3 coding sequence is TGTGCCAGCAGCCAAGAAGGCAGTCCGGAGACGGGCTACACCTTC.

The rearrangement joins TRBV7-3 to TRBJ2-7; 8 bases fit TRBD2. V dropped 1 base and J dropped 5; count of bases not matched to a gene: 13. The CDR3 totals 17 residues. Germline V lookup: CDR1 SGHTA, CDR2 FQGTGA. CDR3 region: CASSLNPVGAGEDEQYF. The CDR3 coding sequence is TGTGCCAGCAGCTTAAATCCAGTCGGAGCGGGGGAGGACGAGCAGTACTTC.

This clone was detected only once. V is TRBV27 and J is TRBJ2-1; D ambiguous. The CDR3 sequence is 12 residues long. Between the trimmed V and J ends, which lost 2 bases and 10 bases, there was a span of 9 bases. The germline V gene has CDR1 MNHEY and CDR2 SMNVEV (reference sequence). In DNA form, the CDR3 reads TGTGCCAGCAGTTTACCCCCCGGGGAGCAGTTCTTC. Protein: CASSLPPGEQFF.

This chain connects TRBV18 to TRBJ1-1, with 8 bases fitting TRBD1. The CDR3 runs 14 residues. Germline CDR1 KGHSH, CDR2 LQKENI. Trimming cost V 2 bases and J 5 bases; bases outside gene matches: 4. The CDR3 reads CASSPVGQGTEAFF. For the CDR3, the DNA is TGTGCCAGCTCACCAGTAGGACAGGGAACTGAAGCTTTCTTT.

The chain's CDR3 is CASSPSRQYSPLHF. The DNA for the CDR3 is TGTGCCAGCTCACCATCCCGACAGTATTCACCCCTCCACTTT. This chain uses TRBV18 with TRBJ1-6, with D tentatively TRBD1 (5 bases). This CDR3 spans 14 amino acids. Germline lookup yields CDR1 KGHSH and CDR2 LQKENI. Trimming left V 2 bases short and J 8 bases short, with 10 bases between. Looking up the rest from reference TRBV18 and TRBJ1-6 gives the full variable domain: NAGVMQNPRHLVRRRGQEARLRCSPMKGHSHVYWYRQLPEEGLKFMVYLQKENIIDESGMPKERFSAEFPKEGPSILRIQQVVRGDSAAYFCASSPSRQYSPLHFGNGTRLTVT.